This entry lists 14 T cell receptor beta chains sequenced from one sample in a study of blood T cell repertoires in COVID-19. Sequencing was performed with immunoSEQ multiplex PCR; in TCRdb, only in-frame clones are kept and a portion is missing. The sample has some 250,000 clones, about 88% seen once. The sample comprised peripheral blood. The receptors were sampled from a woman aged 60-75 years with COVID-19, enrolled during active disease.

V and J are TRBV2 and TRBJ1-2; 10 nucleotides match TRBD1. V lost 5 bases to trimming and J lost 8 bases; unmatched junction nucleotides: 11. Per the germline V gene, CDR1 is SNHLY and CDR2 is FYNNEI. CDR3 length: 15 residues. CDR3 sequence reads: CASSPPGQGLWGYTF. In DNA form, the CDR3 reads TGTGCCAGCAGTCCACCGGGACAGGGGTTGTGGGGCTACACCTTC.

The chain combines TRBV27 with TRBJ2-1; 7 bases map to TRBD2. The V segment lost 3 bases and the J segment 7 bases; nucleotides outside the gene matches: 9. The CDR3 covers 15 residues. The germline gives CDR1 MNHEY, CDR2 SMNVEV (reference sequence). CDR3 DNA sequence: TGTGCCAGCAGTTTCAGGCAGTGGGAGGGGAATGAGCAGTTCTTC. Residues: CASSFRQWEGNEQFF.

A note on this clone: The same CDR3 arises from other DNA sequences in this sample as well. The V and J genes are TRBV19 and TRBJ2-7, with a tentative D call TRBD1 (6 bases). The CDR3 length is 14 residues. Germline V gene lookup returns CDR1 LNHDA and CDR2 SQIVND (reference sequence). V dropped 3 bases and J dropped 0 bases, with 9 bases sitting between them. The CDR3, as DNA: TGTGCCAGTAGTATCGACAGGTCCTCCTACGAGCAGTACTTC. Protein product: CASSIDRSSYEQYF.

The chain employs TRBV7-3 and TRBJ2-5; 7 bases match TRBD1. Trimming took 0 bases from V and 5 from J; bases not matched to a gene: 6. CDR1 is SGHTA, CDR2 FQGTGA, per germline. The CDR3 covers 15 residues. The CDR3 is CASSLTAGGFETQYF. The CDR3 coding sequence is TGTGCCAGCAGCTTAACGGCAGGGGGTTTCGAGACCCAGTACTTC.

V gene TRBV4-1 combines with J gene TRBJ2-7; tentatively, D is TRBD2 (5 bases). V was clipped by 4 bases and J by 3 bases, with 10 bases between them. The germline V gene has CDR1 MGHRA and CDR2 YSYEKL. This CDR3 spans 13 amino acids. The CDR3 sequence: CASSLLAIYEQYF. In nucleotides, the CDR3 is TGCGCCAGCAGCCTCCTAGCCATCTACGAGCAGTACTTC.

V usage is TRBV28 and J usage is TRBJ1-2; maybe TRBD1 (5 bases). This CDR3 has 14 residues. The V end was cut by 5 bases, the J end by 7 bases, with 17 bases between. Germline CDR1 is MDHEN and CDR2 is SYDVKM. The CDR3 region has the DNA TGTGCCAGCAGTCAACGAAACGGGGGTGGTGGCTACACCTTC. Its translation is CASSQRNGGGGYTF.

The gene calls are TRBV7-9 and TRBJ1-1; D remains ambiguous. The V gene's germline CDR1 is SEHNR and CDR2 FQNEAQ (reference sequence). The CDR3 spans 12 residues. Trimming took off 3 bases at V and 7 bases at J, with 9 bases between the two ends. DNA of the CDR3: TGTGCCAGCAGCTTTTCTAGAGGTGAAGCTTTCTTT. Translating gives CASSFSRGEAFF.

The gene calls are TRBV11-1 and TRBJ2-7, with D possibly matching TRBD2 (5 bases). The germline V and J ends were trimmed by 4 bases and 1 base, with 11 bases remaining between them. The CDR3 extends over 14 amino acids. CDR1 SGHAT and CDR2 FQDESV come from the germline V gene (reference sequence). Here the CDR3 DNA reads TGTGCCAGCAGCTCACTAGTCACTTCCTACGAGCAGTACTTC. Its translation: CASSSLVTSYEQYF.

The gene calls are TRBV4-2 and TRBJ2-1; TRBD2 agrees at 11 bases. Germline V gives CDR1 LGHNA, CDR2 YNFKEQ. The CDR3 has 16 amino acids. Trimming at V came to 0 bases and at J to 9 bases, leaving 7 bases not matched to a gene. Here the CDR3 reads CASSQEVVAGGREQFF. The CDR3 DNA reads TGTGCCAGCAGCCAAGAGGTAGTAGCGGGAGGGCGTGAGCAGTTCTTC.

This chain joins TRBV5-4 and TRBJ2-3; 10 bases agree with TRBD2. The CDR3 has 15 residues. Trimming removed 5 bases from V and 0 bases from J; junction bases left unmatched: 3. Germline-derived CDR1 and CDR2 are SGHNT and YYREEE (reference sequence). The CDR3 DNA reads TGTGCCAGCAGACCGGGACTAGCGAGCACAGATACGCAGTATTTT. Residues: CASRPGLASTDTQYF.

This clone was seen once. The chain links TRBV5-8 to TRBJ1-2, with 9 bases identical to TRBD1. This CDR3 region has 16 residues. With 4 bases clipped from V and 4 bases from J, the junction kept 11 bases outside the gene matches. Germline V CDR1 and CDR2: SGHTS, YDEGEE. CDR3 bases: TGTGCCAGCAGCGACGAACCGGGACAGGGTGGCTATGGCTACACCTTC. Protein sequence: CASSDEPGQGGYGYTF.

This chain uses TRBV6-6 with TRBJ2-1; a weak D match, TRBD2 (6 bases). The germline V and J ends were trimmed by 6 bases and 4 bases, with 16 bases remaining between them. The CDR3 covers 15 residues. The germline CDR1 and CDR2 sequences are MNHNY and SVGAGI (reference sequence). The CDR3 nucleotides are TGTGCCAGCAGCCAGACTAGTTTTGGGTACAATGAGCAGTTCTTC. Amino acid sequence: CASSQTSFGYNEQFF.

This sequence joins TRBV28 and TRBJ1-2; D is ambiguous. The CDR3 runs to 16 residues. V was shortened by 3 bases and J by 0 bases, with 14 bases between the two germline ends. Germline V gene lookup returns CDR1 MDHEN and CDR2 SYDVKM. The CDR3 protein is CASSLFGEGANYGYTF. The CDR3, as DNA: TGTGCCAGCAGTTTGTTCGGGGAGGGCGCTAACTATGGCTACACCTTC.

The chain employs TRBV10-3 and TRBJ1-1, with 11 bases matching TRBD1. The CDR3 covers 15 residues. Germline CDR1 reads ENHRY; CDR2 reads SYGVKD. J gave up 4 bases and V 6 bases, and 7 bases lay outside the gene matches. The CDR3, as DNA: TGTGCCATCAGGAGGGGACAGGGGGAGGGCACTGAAGCTTTCTTT. Protein product: CAIRRGQGEGTEAFF.